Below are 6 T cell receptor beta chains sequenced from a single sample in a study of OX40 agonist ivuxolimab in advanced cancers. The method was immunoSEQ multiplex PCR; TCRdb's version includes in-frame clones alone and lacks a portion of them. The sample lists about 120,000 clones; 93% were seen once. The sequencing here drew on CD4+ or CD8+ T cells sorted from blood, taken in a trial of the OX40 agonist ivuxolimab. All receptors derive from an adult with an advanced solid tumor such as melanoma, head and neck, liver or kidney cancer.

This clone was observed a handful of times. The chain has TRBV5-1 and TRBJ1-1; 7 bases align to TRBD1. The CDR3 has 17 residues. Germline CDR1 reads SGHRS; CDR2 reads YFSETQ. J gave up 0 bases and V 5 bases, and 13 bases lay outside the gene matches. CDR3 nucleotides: TGCGCCAGCAGAGGGCAAGGGGGCGGGTCGATGAACACTGAAGCTTTCTTT. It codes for CASRGQGGGSMNTEAFF. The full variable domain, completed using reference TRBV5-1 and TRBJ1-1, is KAGVTQTPRYLIKTRGQQVTLSCSPISGHRSVSWYQQTPGQGLQFLFEYFSETQRNKGNFPGRFSGRQFSNSRSEMNVSTLELGDSALYLCASRGQGGGSMNTEAFFGQGTRLTVV.

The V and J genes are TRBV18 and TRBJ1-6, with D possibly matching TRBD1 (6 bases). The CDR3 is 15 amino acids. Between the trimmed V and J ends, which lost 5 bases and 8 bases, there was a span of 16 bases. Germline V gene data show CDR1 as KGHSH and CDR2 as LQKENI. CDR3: CASSSRSGADSPLHF. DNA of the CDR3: TGTGCCAGCTCAAGTCGCTCAGGGGCTGATTCACCCCTCCACTTT.

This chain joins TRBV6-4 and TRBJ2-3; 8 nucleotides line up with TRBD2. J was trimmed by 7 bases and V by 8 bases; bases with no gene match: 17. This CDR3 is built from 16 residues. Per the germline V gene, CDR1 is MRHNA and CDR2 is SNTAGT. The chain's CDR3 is CASLSKPGLGGHTQYF. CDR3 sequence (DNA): TGTGCCAGCCTTTCGAAACCGGGACTAGGGGGACATACGCAGTATTTT.

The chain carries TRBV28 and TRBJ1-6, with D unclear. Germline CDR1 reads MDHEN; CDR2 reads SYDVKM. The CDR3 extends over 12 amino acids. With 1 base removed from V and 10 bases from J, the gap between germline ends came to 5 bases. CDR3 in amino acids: CASSLLGSPLHF. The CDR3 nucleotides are TGTGCCAGCAGTTTATTAGGATCACCCCTCCACTTT.

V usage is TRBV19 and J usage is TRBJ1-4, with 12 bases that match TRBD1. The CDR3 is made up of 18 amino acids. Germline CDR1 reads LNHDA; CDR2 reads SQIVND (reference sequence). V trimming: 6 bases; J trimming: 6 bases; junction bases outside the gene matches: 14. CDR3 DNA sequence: TGTGCCAGTAGCCGCACAACCGGGACAGGGGGCGCGGATGAAAAACTGTTTTTT. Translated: CASSRTTGTGGADEKLFF.

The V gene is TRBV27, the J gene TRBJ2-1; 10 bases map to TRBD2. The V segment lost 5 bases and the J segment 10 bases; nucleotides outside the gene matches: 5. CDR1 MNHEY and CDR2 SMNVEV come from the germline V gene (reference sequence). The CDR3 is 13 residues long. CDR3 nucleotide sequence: TGTGCCAGCAGTGAACTAGCGGGGTCCGAGCAGTTCTTC. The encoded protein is CASSELAGSEQFF.